The 29 T cell receptor beta chains presented below share a single source sample, sequenced in a study of blood T cell repertoires in COVID-19. Profiled with immunoSEQ multiplex PCR; TCRdb holds only in-frame clones, not every one. The top ten hold 1.1% to 1.5% of the sample, which has 50,000 to 75,000 clones, under 90% seen once. Sequencing was performed on peripheral blood. Receptor source: a man aged 55 to 70 with acute or convalescent COVID-19.

The chain has TRBV5-4 and TRBJ1-4; TRBD1 matches at 8 bases. Germline lookup yields CDR1 SGHNT and CDR2 YYREEE (reference sequence). There are 15 residues in the CDR3. V dropped 2 bases and J dropped 2; count of bases not matched to a gene: 2. The CDR3 DNA reads TGTGCCAGCAGCTTAAGACAGGGGACTAATGAAAAACTGTTTTTT. Its protein is CASSLRQGTNEKLFF.

The chain links TRBV29-1 to TRBJ2-7; TRBD1 matches at 8 bases. CDR3 size: 13 residues. Germline assignment: CDR1 SQVTM and CDR2 ANQGSEA. The V and J ends lost 7 bases and 1 base, in that order; junction bases with no gene match: 6. CDR3 in amino acids: CSAGDRRSYEQYF. CDR3 in DNA: TGCAGCGCCGGGGACAGGCGATCCTACGAGCAGTACTTC.

V is TRBV27 and J is TRBJ1-1; D gene unclear. The V end lost 4 bases, the J end lost 0 bases, and 12 bases lay between the germline ends. The germline V gene encodes CDR1 MNHEY and CDR2 SMNVEV (reference sequence). The CDR3 is 15 amino acids. The CDR3 region is CASSYLRPMNTEAFF. Here the CDR3 DNA reads TGTGCCAGCAGTTATCTCAGGCCCATGAACACTGAAGCTTTCTTT.

The chain has TRBV6-5 and TRBJ2-3, with TRBD1 matching 7 bases. Germline V gene lookup returns CDR1 MNHEY and CDR2 SVGAGI. The CDR3 has 14 residues. V lost 7 bases, J lost 4 bases, and 8 bases stayed unmatched. This CDR3 is CASNRDRGADTQYF. CDR3 nucleotides: TGTGCCAGCAACCGGGACAGAGGAGCAGATACGCAGTATTTT.

The chain recombines TRBV18 with TRBJ1-6; 8 nucleotides match TRBD1. V shed 3 bases, J shed 8 bases, and the junction held 3 bases outside the gene matches. Germline V gives CDR1 KGHSH, CDR2 LQKENI. The CDR3 has 14 amino acids. This chain's CDR3 is CASSPSQGDSPLHF. Here the CDR3 DNA reads TGTGCCAGCTCACCGTCACAGGGGGATTCACCCCTCCACTTT.

The chain couples TRBV10-3 to TRBJ1-1; 10 bases line up with TRBD1. Germline V gives CDR1 ENHRY, CDR2 SYGVKD. This CDR3 has 15 amino acids. The ends lost 10 bases at V and 3 bases at J; junction bases unmatched: 11. The CDR3 loop is CATCGTGASDTEAFF. In nucleotides, the CDR3 is TGTGCCACCTGTGGGACAGGGGCTAGTGACACTGAAGCTTTCTTT.

The V call is TRBV10-3, the J call TRBJ1-1; D gene unclear. The CDR3 length is 17 residues. CDR1 ENHRY and CDR2 SYGVKD come from the germline V gene. With 2 bases removed from V and 0 bases from J, the gap between germline ends came to 16 bases. The CDR3 loop is CAISETLTGDLNTEAFF. The CDR3 DNA follows: TGTGCCATCAGTGAGACGCTTACCGGGGATTTGAACACTGAAGCTTTCTTT.

The chain joins TRBV5-1 to TRBJ2-2; the D is unclear. V shed 0 bases and J shed 0 bases, with 6 bases lying between them. CDR1 and CDR2 from the germline V gene are SGHRS and YFSETQ. The CDR3 runs 15 residues. CDR3 sequence: CASSLVGPNTGELFF. CDR3 in DNA: TGCGCCAGCAGCTTGGTCGGTCCGAACACCGGGGAGCTGTTTTTT. The variable domain in full, with the rest retrieved from reference TRBV5-1 and TRBJ2-2, is KAGVTQTPRYLIKTRGQQVTLSCSPISGHRSVSWYQQTPGQGLQFLFEYFSETQRNKGNFPGRFSGRQFSNSRSEMNVSTLELGDSALYLCASSLVGPNTGELFFGEGSRLTVL.

This clone was recorded a few times. The same CDR3 arises from other DNA sequences in this sample as well. The chain has TRBV6-5 and TRBJ1-6, with 10 bases identical to TRBD1. This CDR3 region has 14 residues. V lost 7 bases and J lost 10; bases outside the gene matches: 7. The germline gives CDR1 MNHEY, CDR2 SVGAGI. The CDR3 is CASTTTGGRSPLHF. Written as DNA, the CDR3 is TGTGCCAGCACGACGACAGGGGGCCGCTCACCCCTCCACTTT.

The V and J genes are TRBV14 and TRBJ1-2; D not certain. V was shortened by 1 base and J by 7 bases, with 4 bases between the two germline ends. CDR1 is SGHDN, CDR2 FVKESK, per germline. The CDR3 is 11 residues long. DNA of the CDR3: TGTGCCAGCAGCCAAGGGGCTGGCTACACCTTC. As protein: CASSQGAGYTF.

This chain uses TRBV5-1 with TRBJ1-1; no firm D call. V was cut by 4 bases and J by 0 bases, with 7 bases left in between. Per the germline V gene, CDR1 is SGHRS and CDR2 is YFSETQ. This CDR3 comprises 13 residues. CDR3 sequence reads: CASSAEMNTEAFF. The CDR3, as DNA: TGCGCCAGCAGCGCTGAGATGAACACTGAAGCTTTCTTT.

J is TRBJ1-4 and V is TRBV5-6, with 7 bases that match TRBD1. Unmatched junction bases numbered 6, after V lost 6 bases and J lost 4 bases. CDR3 length equals 14 residues. Germline lookup yields CDR1 SGHDT and CDR2 YYEEEE. The CDR3 loop reads CASIHRGHNEKLFF. As DNA, the CDR3 is TGTGCCAGCATCCACAGGGGTCATAATGAAAAACTGTTTTTT.

CDR3 bases: TGTGCCATCACATCTCCGGACAGGGGGGCCGAGCAGTACTTC. Its translation: CAITSPDRGAEQYF. The V call is TRBV10-3, the J call TRBJ2-7; 10 bases are shared with TRBD1. With V trimmed by 7 bases and J by 6 bases, 9 bases remained unmatched. Germline V gives CDR1 ENHRY, CDR2 SYGVKD. The CDR3 runs 14 residues.

CDR3 nucleotides: TGTGCCAGCAGCTTAGCAGGGGTAAACTACGAGCAGTACTTC. Translation gives CASSLAGVNYEQYF. The rearrangement links TRBV7-8 to TRBJ2-7; D perhaps matches TRBD1 (5 bases). Germline lookup yields CDR1 SGHVS and CDR2 FQNEAQ. V was clipped by 0 bases and J by 3 bases, with 9 bases between them. The CDR3 length is 14 residues.

The V and J genes are TRBV7-6 and TRBJ1-3, with D possibly matching TRBD1 (6 bases). CDR3 length equals 19 residues. In germline, CDR1 is SGHVS, CDR2 FNYEAQ. With 2 bases removed from V and 0 bases from J, the gap between germline ends came to 20 bases. DNA for the CDR3: TGTGCCAGCAGCTTAAGCGGGGTGAATAGGGACAACTCTGGAAACACCATATATTTT. Translated: CASSLSGVNRDNSGNTIYF.

The V and J genes are TRBV21-1 and TRBJ1-2; TRBD1 is the table's D call and was not checked against the DNA. TRBV21-1 is described as a pseudogene. The CDR3 consists of 16 residues. The CDR3 DNA sequence: TGTGCCAGCAGCAAGATCCCGGGACAGCTTATTTATGGCTACACCTTC. It encodes CASSKIPGQLIYGYTF.

The chain has TRBV7-2 and TRBJ1-5; 10 bases match TRBD1. V lost 5 bases, J lost 3 bases, and 4 bases stayed unmatched. This CDR3 has 15 residues. Germline CDR1 reads SGHTA; CDR2 reads FQGNSA. Here the CDR3 reads CASSKDRGANQPQHF. CDR3 nucleotides: TGTGCCAGCAGCAAGGACAGGGGGGCCAATCAGCCCCAGCATTTT.

The chain has TRBV2 and TRBJ1-1; possibly TRBD1 for D (6 bases). The CDR3 runs 14 residues. Germline loops: CDR1 SNHLY, CDR2 FYNNEI. V was cut by 1 base and J by 4 bases, with 10 bases left in between. In DNA form, the CDR3 reads TGTGCCAGCAGTGAAGAGGTAGGGGGCACTGAAGCTTTCTTT. Amino acid sequence: CASSEEVGGTEAFF.

A few counts support this clone. The rearrangement uses TRBV24-1 and TRBJ2-1; 10 bases are a match to TRBD1. Germline V gives CDR1 KGHDR, CDR2 SFDVKD. V was pared by 4 bases and J by 8 bases, with 10 bases of the junction left unmatched. There are 16 residues in the CDR3. The CDR3 reads CATSEPTGGFSDEQFF. The CDR3 nucleotides are TGTGCCACCAGTGAGCCGACAGGGGGCTTTTCTGATGAGCAGTTCTTC.

This chain uses TRBV18 with TRBJ2-7; D remains unclear. V was trimmed by 2 bases and J by 3 bases, leaving 8 bases between them. The CDR3 length is 13 residues. Germline-derived CDR1 and CDR2 are KGHSH and LQKENI. CDR3 residues: CASSPEAFYEQYF. DNA of the CDR3: TGTGCCAGCTCACCAGAGGCGTTCTACGAGCAGTACTTC.

This chain uses TRBV19 with TRBJ2-1, with 7 bases lining up with TRBD1. J lost 4 bases, V lost 8 bases, and 5 bases had no gene match. Germline CDR1 LNHDA, CDR2 SQIVND (reference sequence). The CDR3 runs to 13 residues. CDR3 nucleotide sequence: TGTGCCAGTGCCCGGACAGGTTACAATGAGCAGTTCTTC. Amino acids: CASARTGYNEQFF.

This clone was observed a handful of times. The J gene is TRBJ2-1, the V gene TRBV29-1; D may be TRBD1 (6 bases). Germline CDR1 is SQVTM and CDR2 is ANQGSEA. V was clipped by 7 bases and J by 6 bases, with 16 bases between them. CDR3 length: 13 residues. CDR3 region: CSARQALANEQFF. In DNA, the CDR3 is TGCAGCGCTAGACAGGCCCTTGCCAATGAGCAGTTCTTC.

V and J are TRBV5-4 and TRBJ1-6; D call uncertain. The V gene lost 2 bases and the J gene lost 7 bases, with 10 bases spanning the gap. CDR3 length: 14 residues. Germline values: CDR1 SGHNT, CDR2 YYREEE (reference sequence). DNA for the CDR3: TGTGCCAGCAGCTTATGGGCGACCAATTCACCCCTCCACTTT. Protein sequence: CASSLWATNSPLHF.

The gene calls are TRBV5-4 and TRBJ2-1; a weak D match, TRBD2 (5 bases). The length of the CDR3 is 15 residues. The ends were cut back, 2 bases at V and 7 bases at J, with 16 bases in the middle. Germline V CDR1 and CDR2: SGHNT, YYREEE (reference sequence). The CDR3 sequence is CASSLPSTPRNEQFF. In nucleotides, the CDR3 is TGTGCCAGCAGCTTACCTAGCACCCCTCGGAATGAGCAGTTCTTC.

This chain links TRBV30 with TRBJ2-3; tentatively, D is TRBD2 (5 bases). Germline V gene data show CDR1 as GTSNPN and CDR2 as SVGIG (reference sequence). V dropped 2 bases and J dropped 2 bases, with 20 bases sitting between them. The CDR3 length is 17 residues. The CDR3, as DNA: TGTGCCTGGAGTTTGGGCGAATCGGGGATAAACACAGATACGCAGTATTTT. Its protein is CAWSLGESGINTDTQYF. The complete variable domain, with remaining parts taken from reference TRBV30 and TRBJ2-3, reads SQTIHQWPATLVQPVGSPLSLECTVEGTSNPNLYWYRQAAGRGLQLLFYSVGIGQISSEVPQNLSASRPQDRQFILSSKKLLLSDSGFYLCAWSLGESGINTDTQYFGPGTRLTVL.

The chain joins TRBV7-6 to TRBJ1-5, with D uncertain. This CDR3 has 15 amino acids. With 1 base removed from V and 1 base from J, the gap between germline ends came to 8 bases. Germline V gene data show CDR1 as SGHVS and CDR2 as FNYEAQ. CDR3 residues: CASSLVFGSNQPQHF. CDR3 bases: TGTGCCAGCAGCTTAGTTTTCGGGAGCAATCAGCCCCAGCATTTT.

The chain is built from TRBV11-2 and TRBJ2-7, with TRBD1 identical over 7 bases. The CDR3 extends over 15 amino acids. After removal of 3 bases from V and 3 bases from J, the junction contained 8 bases not matched to a gene. Germline assignment: CDR1 SGHAT and CDR2 FQNNGV. The CDR3 reads CASSFRTGSIYEQYF. The CDR3 DNA reads TGTGCCAGCAGCTTTCGGACAGGTTCCATCTACGAGCAGTACTTC.

V and J are TRBV27 and TRBJ1-2, with D perhaps matching TRBD1 (5 bases). The germline V gene has CDR1 MNHEY and CDR2 SMNVEV (reference sequence). The V and J ends lost 5 bases and 6 bases respectively, with 16 bases between them. The CDR3 length is 14 residues. The CDR3 coding sequence is TGTGCCAGCAGTCCCCGTCGGCAGGGAAATGGCTACACCTTC. Residues: CASSPRRQGNGYTF.

The chain carries TRBV7-9 and TRBJ2-1; TRBD1 aligns across 7 bases. Germline CDR1 is SEHNR and CDR2 is FQNEAQ (reference sequence). Trimming took 5 bases from V and 2 from J; bases not matched to a gene: 9. CDR3 length equals 16 residues. The CDR3 region is CASSRIPGQTYNEQFF. The CDR3 coding sequence is TGTGCCAGCAGCCGCATCCCGGGACAGACCTACAATGAGCAGTTCTTC.